This entry is about one TCR beta chain. As yet, its antigen is unknown. With 60 Vbeta and 13 Jbeta primers, the PCR was carried out. Assay used: immunoSEQ multiplex PCR; TCRdb lists only in-frame clones, some missing. The table has 75,000 to 95,000 clones, around 84% seen once. This entry is derived from a study of cytomegalovirus exposure and HLA in healthy donors. Study at large: In terms of ancestry, the Caucasian-associated cluster contained about 80% of the approximately 380 genotyped donors. Study-level findings and limits: About 87% or about 30% of the time was how often most TCR beta V segments were productive, according to an earlier analysis.

The CDR3 contains 13 residues. The V gene lost 6 bases and the J gene lost 1 base, with 9 bases spanning the gap. Germline V gene sequence: CDR1 MNHEY, CDR2 SVGAGI. The chain uses TRBV6-5 and TRBJ2-5; weak D call: TRBD2 (5 bases). The clonotype originates from a man younger than 30 in good health and CMV-seronegative. Sequenced input: PBMCs. CDR3 sequence reads: CASSGLSQETQYF. The CDR3 nucleotides read TGTGCCAGCAGCGGACTGTCCCAAGAGACCCAGTACTTC.